This T cell receptor beta chain was profiled in a study of blood T cell repertoires in COVID-19. Background on the study: PBMCs, B-cell-depleted T cells, or T cells were the source of the cDNA or gDNA that made up the material.

Clones were sequenced by immunoSEQ multiplex PCR, and TCRdb holds only the in-frame ones, with some missing. The sample comprises tens of thousands of clones, roughly 71% of which are singletons, and approximately 16% rests with the top ten. The specimen sequenced was peripheral blood. This receptor was obtained from a man of 80 years or more with active or convalescent COVID-19.

As DNA, the CDR3 is TGCGCCAGCAGCTCGTACCCAACGGGGGCCTACAATGAGCAGTTCTTC. This gives the protein CASSSYPTGAYNEQFF. The chain uses TRBV5-1 and TRBJ2-1; possibly TRBD2 for D (6 bases). This CDR3 spans 16 amino acids. Trimming removed 3 bases from V and 2 bases from J, with 15 bases in between. Germline V CDR1 and CDR2: SGHRS, YFSETQ.